This TCR beta chain is drawn from a study of blood T cell repertoires in COVID-19. Study information: COVID-19 samples collected from the United States, Italy and Spain covered acute and convalescent phases.

This clone was detected a few times. Per the study methods: Reference gene primer amplification gave estimated nucleated cell counts. Only in-frame clones appear in the TCRdb table, and some are missing; sequencing was by immunoSEQ multiplex PCR. V and J calls and clone size are as listed in that table; D and trimming were resolved from the DNA. The data contain a few hundred thousand clones, about nine tenths of them singletons. The V gene lost 7 bases and the J gene lost 7 bases, with 10 bases spanning the gap. The CDR3 runs to 11 residues. Germline CDR1 reads MNHEY; CDR2 reads SMNVEV (reference sequence).

The sequence came from a person between 18 and 35 years old with COVID-19, enrolled during active disease. Sequencing input: peripheral blood. The V call is TRBV27, the J call TRBJ1-2; D remains ambiguous. The CDR3 DNA is TGTGCCAGCACCTCGGGAGTTGGCTACACCTTC. It encodes CASTSGVGYTF.